The rows below give T cell receptor beta chains drawn from one sample of a study of cytomegalovirus exposure and HLA in healthy donors. TCRdb's copy holds only in-frame clones and misses some; the assay was immunoSEQ multiplex PCR. The sample comprises roughly 100,000 clones, roughly 9.1% of which are singletons, and 5.8% rests with the top ten. The specimen sequenced was PBMCs. All receptors derive from a man between 35 and 55 years old in good health and CMV-seropositive. Both conserved end residues are trimmed from each CDR3. The order of the fields is V gene, J gene, CDR3 protein.

>TRBV5-1|TRBJ1-2
ASSLDAGDYGYT
>TRBV23-1|TRBJ2-6
ASSQAYRAGANVLT
>TRBV19|TRBJ2-3
ASRSPTGTDTQY
>TRBV2|TRBJ2-3
ASMTGGTDTQY
>TRBV10-3|TRBJ2-5
AISGTSGETQY
>TRBV19|TRBJ2-1
ASSIRTSQRDEQF
>TRBV6-6|TRBJ1-2
ASRTGQGNGYT
>TRBV9|TRBJ1-4
ASSPEKGEKLF
>TRBV2|TRBJ2-1
ASMGSSYNEQF
>TRBV7-7|TRBJ2-5
ASSTGNQETQY
>TRBV7-8|TRBJ1-1
ASSLGGRGGTEAF
>TRBV7-2|TRBJ2-1
ASSGWTSGEQF
>TRBV4-1|TRBJ2-2
ASSQVETGTNTGELF
>TRBV11-1|TRBJ2-7
ASTQQGATEQY
>TRBV19|TRBJ2-7
ASSPSGPYEQY
>TRBV5-1|TRBJ2-1
ASSWTGAQTYNEQF
>TRBV4-1|TRBJ2-7
ASSQVGAGGEQY
>TRBV10-1|TRBJ1-4
ASSPDSLREKLF
>TRBV18|TRBJ2-3
ASSTFGRKTDTQY
>TRBV4-2|TRBJ2-7
ASSQAQGYEQY
>TRBV28|TRBJ1-2
ASSPDRLVYGYT
>TRBV6-5|TRBJ2-7
ASSWDGEAYEQY
>TRBV7-3|TRBJ2-3
ASSRRPTKAPDTQY
>TRBV18|TRBJ2-3
ASSRGLAGGDTQY
>TRBV5-1|TRBJ2-2
ASSLSQREGLRNGELF
>TRBV11-3|TRBJ2-3
ASSPGTGADTQY
>TRBV19|TRBJ1-5
ATRGGNQPQH
>TRBV28|TRBJ1-2
ASSLGTGGSYGYT
>TRBV7-2|TRBJ2-7
ASSLEPTYFEQY
>TRBV6-4|TRBJ1-1
ASRRASNTEAF
>TRBV4-1|TRBJ2-5
ASSEPDRAETQY
>TRBV14|TRBJ2-7
ASSQDSDILRY
>TRBV6-1|TRBJ2-1
ASSEPGQRYYNEQF
>TRBV29-1|TRBJ2-7
SVRTPSYEQY
>TRBV6-6|TRBJ1-3
ASRRGSEVSGNTIY
>TRBV7-8|TRBJ2-2
ATRTSGTAGELF
>TRBV1|TRBJ2-1
TSSQDRTLRWKGNEQF
>TRBV5-1|TRBJ2-1
ASSFWTGYNEQF
>TRBV25-1|TRBJ2-3
ASSRDRVEDTQY
>TRBV9|TRBJ1-2
ASSRGTDYGYT
>TRBV15|TRBJ2-5
ATSRDPGDVKTQY